The present T cell receptor beta chain was sequenced within a study of T cell clonotyping in hematopoietic cell transplantation (dated by TCRdb to the early 2020s). For the wider study: In the study, over a hundred blood samples were gathered from 40 or so consecutive transplant recipients and their related donors. Patient recruitment ran from late 2015 to early 2017, and follow-up continued until late 2020 or death. General findings and caveats noted by the study authors: A decrease in recipient TCR diversity was observed after transplant, and a progressive increase in pathologically expanded clonotypes was seen from day 30 to day 180. Overlap with donor repertoires was found for only a small fraction of recipient repertoires, with over 95% found to appear de novo at the given depth. The sample size was limited, and because cells were not sorted, the contributions of CD4 and CD8 repertoires could not be separated. Broader TCR repertoire diversity after transplant was predicted by Inverse Simpson Index values from donors and from recipients before transplant.

For TCR beta sequencing, blood samples came from the related transplant donors. Nuclei Lysis Solution was used to extract genomic DNA from fresh or cryopreserved unfractionated peripheral blood mononuclear cells. The germline V and J ends show losses of 7 bases and 2 bases respectively, and no gene match explains 13 bases of the junction. Reading from cysteine to phenylalanine, the CDR3 counts 16 amino acids. Only the CDR3 part of the read is kept: 48 bases, read in frame from the first base. CDR1 and CDR2 (SQVTM, ANQGSEA) derive from the germline V gene. The immunoSEQ assay, a bias-controlled multiplex PCR using V- and J-specific primers, was used to amplify TCR beta CDR3 regions from genomic DNA. A second PCR step added a proprietary barcode and Illumina adapter sequences to the CDR3 amplicons. An Illumina MiSeq instrument was used to sequence the CDR3 libraries. The authors' analysis ran thus. immunoSEQ Analyzer 3.0 was used for export and quality control, with R Bioconductor and Immunarch used for downstream analyses. Only productive rearrangements within the normalized downsampled data set were used in the calculation of repertoire metrics. Clonotypes larger than 5 templates in the normalized cohort were defined as pathologically expanded. The Inverse Simpson Index was used to measure repertoire diversity. To capture all clonotypes, the CMV-specificity analyses were run on the non-normalized data set. The immuneACCESS repertoire file appears here via TCRdb, limited to in-frame rearrangements. These files lack a portion of the clones; in checked studies, under half of the deficit traces to unresolved V genes, and the cause of the others is not known. The V and J calls and the clone size are those of that table, but D and trimming were determined from the DNA. The sample contains roughly 37,000 clones, over 80% of them found a single time. In total, the top ten clones hold under 2% of the sample.

On this clone itself: What antigen it recognizes has not been identified. Base qualities are missing; no much larger clone stands one base away.

The chain is assembled from TRBV29-1 and TRBJ2-7, with TRBD1 identical over 11 junction bases. Material: peripheral blood mononuclear cells. This clonotype was obtained from a woman between 40 and 50 years old in good health. Some clones in this sample may be carry-over from other donors' samples. The sequenced DNA is TGCAGCGCTGGCCGTTTTGAGGGACAGGGGGCCTACGAGCAGTACTTC. Its amino acids are CSAGRFEGQGAYEQYF.